The 26 T cell receptor beta chains listed next were all sequenced from one sample in a study of blood T cell repertoires in COVID-19. Clones were read by immunoSEQ multiplex PCR, and TCRdb kept only the in-frame ones, dropping some. The sample records about 59,000 clones, about 78% being singletons. Sequences were obtained from peripheral blood. The receptors here all came from an elderly man with acute or convalescent COVID-19.

This chain connects TRBV7-8 to TRBJ2-7; 9 bases map to TRBD1. The trim removed 5 bases at V and 6 bases at J, leaving 14 bases unmatched. This CDR3 has 16 residues. Germline CDR1 and CDR2: SGHVS and FQNEAQ. As DNA, the CDR3 is TGTGCCAGCAGCAAAAACACCGGGACAGGGCTCGGCGAGCAGTACTTC. Its protein is CASSKNTGTGLGEQYF. Full variable domain (rest looked up from reference TRBV7-8 and TRBJ2-7): GAGVSQSPRYKVAKRGQDVALRCDPISGHVSLFWYQQALGQGPEFLTYFQNEAQLDKSGLPSDRFFAERPEGSVSTLKIQRTQQEDSAVYLCASSKNTGTGLGEQYFGPGTRLTVT.

The CDR3 spells CASSSGIHSGNTIYF. The CDR3 coding sequence is TGTGCCAGCAGCTCGGGAATTCACTCTGGAAACACCATATATTTT. The V call is TRBV7-9, the J call TRBJ1-3; D unresolved. The CDR3 is 15 amino acids. Trimming took 4 bases from V and 0 from J, leaving 10 bases between them. Per the germline V gene, CDR1 is SEHNR and CDR2 is FQNEAQ (reference sequence).

This clone appeared a few times. The chain recombines TRBV9 with TRBJ1-4; D possibly corresponds to TRBD1 (5 bases). Per germline, CDR1 SGDLS and CDR2 YYNGEE. This CDR3 has 14 amino acids. Trimming pared 4 bases from V and 4 bases from J, leaving 11 bases between. CDR3 protein: CASSSGELNEKLFF. The DNA of the CDR3 is TGTGCCAGCAGCTCGGGGGAACTTAATGAAAAACTGTTTTTT.

The CDR3 spells CASSLSPGSAYNSPLHF. DNA for the CDR3: TGTGCCAGCAGCTTGTCCCCGGGGTCGGCCTATAATTCACCCCTCCACTTT. J is TRBJ1-6 and V is TRBV5-6; D is unclear. Trimming took off 1 base at V and 2 bases at J, with 13 bases between the two ends. Germline lookup yields CDR1 SGHDT and CDR2 YYEEEE. This CDR3 comprises 17 residues.

The sample holds one count of this clone. This chain connects TRBV10-3 to TRBJ1-2, with no clear D. CDR3 length equals 15 residues. Germline loops: CDR1 ENHRY, CDR2 SYGVKD. Trimming removed 2 bases at V and 7 bases at J, with 17 bases between. CDR3 region: CAISEVLGRSSGYTF. CDR3 DNA sequence: TGTGCCATCAGTGAGGTTCTAGGTCGGAGTAGTGGCTACACCTTC.

The J gene is TRBJ1-5, the V gene TRBV19; TRBD1 matches 10 bases. The CDR3 consists of 16 residues. The trim removed 7 bases at V and 0 bases at J, leaving 6 bases unmatched. The germline gives CDR1 LNHDA, CDR2 SQIVND (reference sequence). CDR3 residues: CASTGRDRGSNQPQHF. The CDR3 nucleotides read TGTGCCAGTACCGGCCGGGACAGGGGTAGCAATCAGCCCCAGCATTTT.

This rearrangement joins TRBV13 to TRBJ2-1; D possibly corresponds to TRBD1 (7 bases). Germline CDR1 and CDR2: PRHDT and FYEKMQ (reference sequence). The germline V and J ends were trimmed by 2 bases and 8 bases, with 22 bases remaining between them. There are 17 residues in the CDR3. This CDR3 is CASSLMAGGQHSDEQFF. The CDR3 DNA is TGTGCCAGCAGCTTAATGGCCGGGGGACAGCATAGCGATGAGCAGTTCTTC.

The V gene is TRBV25-1, the J gene TRBJ1-5; D is unresolved. The V gene's germline CDR1 is MGHDK and CDR2 SYGVNS. V was shortened by 6 bases and J by 1 base, with 7 bases between the two germline ends. The CDR3 is 13 amino acids. CDR3 sequence: CASRGKSNQPQHF. CDR3 sequence (DNA): TGTGCCAGCAGGGGCAAGAGCAATCAGCCCCAGCATTTT.

The chain uses TRBV11-3 and TRBJ1-2; TRBD1 might be the D (5 bases). Germline CDR1 SGHNT, CDR2 YENEEA. The CDR3 length is 13 residues. The V gene lost 0 bases and the J gene lost 7 bases, with 9 bases spanning the gap. The CDR3 DNA follows: TGTGCCAGCAGCTTAGATCAAAGGGGTGGCTACACCTTC. This encodes CASSLDQRGGYTF. Full variable domain (missing parts from reference TRBV11-3 and TRBJ1-2): EAGVVQSPRYKIIEKKQPVAFWCNPISGHNTLYWYLQNLGQGPELLIRYENEEAVDDSQLPKDRFSAERLKGVDSTLKIQPAELGDSAVYLCASSLDQRGGYTFGSGTRLTVV.

This clone was observed a few times. This chain connects TRBV19 to TRBJ2-3; TRBD2 matches 8 bases. The CDR3 is made up of 17 amino acids. Looked up from germline, CDR1 is LNHDA and CDR2 is SQIVND (reference sequence). The trim removed 8 bases at V and 3 bases at J, leaving 16 bases unmatched. CDR3 protein: CASRSPVAGRGTDTQYF. The CDR3 DNA reads as TGTGCCAGTCGGTCTCCCGTAGCGGGGAGGGGGACAGATACGCAGTATTTT.

Only a few counts were recorded for this clone. V and J are TRBV5-6 and TRBJ1-1; D is unclear. Germline lookup yields CDR1 SGHDT and CDR2 YYEEEE. V was cut by 0 bases and J by 1 base, with 7 bases left in between. The CDR3 covers 14 residues. The CDR3 is CASSLGMRNTEAFF. For the CDR3, the DNA is TGTGCCAGCAGCTTGGGCATGAGGAACACTGAAGCTTTCTTT.

The rearrangement links TRBV5-1 to TRBJ2-1; no clear D. The CDR3 is 14 amino acids. Germline values: CDR1 SGHRS, CDR2 YFSETQ. V was shortened by 2 bases and J by 5 bases, with 11 bases between the two germline ends. The CDR3 loop is CASSLMAPDNEQFF. The CDR3 DNA follows: TGCGCCAGCAGCTTAATGGCTCCCGACAATGAGCAGTTCTTC.

The rearrangement links TRBV28 to TRBJ2-1; TRBD2 matches 7 bases. CDR1 and CDR2 (germline): MDHEN, SYDVKM. The CDR3 loop spans 16 amino acids. The trim removed 3 bases at V and 4 bases at J, leaving 9 bases unmatched. DNA for the CDR3: TGTGCCAGCAGTTTGTTGGGGGAGGGCCCTTACAATGAGCAGTTCTTC. Translating it yields CASSLLGEGPYNEQFF. Based on the CDR3 plus reference TRBV28 and TRBJ2-1, the full variable domain is DVKVTQSSRYLVKRTGEKVFLECVQDMDHENMFWYRQDPGLGLRLIYFSYDVKMKEKGDIPEGYSVSREKKERFSLILESASTNQTSMYLCASSLLGEGPYNEQFFGPGTRLTVL.

The rearrangement links TRBV9 to TRBJ2-7; 8 nucleotides line up with TRBD1. V lost 4 bases to trimming and J lost 2 bases; unmatched junction nucleotides: 8. This CDR3 comprises 15 residues. CDR1 and CDR2 from the germline V gene are SGDLS and YYNGEE. The CDR3, as DNA: TGTGCCAGCAGCCCCCAGAGGACAGGGACCTACGAGCAGTACTTC. It encodes CASSPQRTGTYEQYF.

The chain couples TRBV18 to TRBJ2-2; D ambiguous. V lost 0 bases, J lost 1 base, and 6 bases lay in between. CDR3 length: 15 amino acids. Germline V gives CDR1 KGHSH, CDR2 LQKENI. The CDR3 here is CASSPPSRNTGELFF. The CDR3 region has the DNA TGTGCCAGCTCACCACCTAGCAGGAACACCGGGGAGCTGTTTTTT.

This clone has more than one count but fewer than ten. This chain connects TRBV7-9 to TRBJ1-1; TRBD1 aligns across 10 bases. The ends lost 3 bases at V and 4 bases at J; junction bases unmatched: 2. The CDR3 contains 14 residues. Germline lookup yields CDR1 SEHNR and CDR2 FQNEAQ (reference sequence). CDR3 residues: CASSLGQGTTEAFF. The CDR3 DNA reads TGTGCCAGCAGCTTGGGACAGGGGACCACTGAAGCTTTCTTT.

The chain employs TRBV29-1 and TRBJ2-1, with 8 bases fitting TRBD1. Germline lookup yields CDR1 SQVTM and CDR2 ANQGSEA. This CDR3 has 12 residues. The J segment lost 7 bases and the V segment lost 7 bases, leaving 6 bases of the junction unmatched. The CDR3 DNA is TGCAGCGCCAAGGACAGGGTAAATGAGCAGTTCTTC. Its protein is CSAKDRVNEQFF.

The chain joins TRBV7-2 to TRBJ2-3; D is unresolved. This CDR3 has 14 amino acids. The germline V gene has CDR1 SGHTA and CDR2 FQGNSA. Trimming cost V 6 bases and J 0 bases, with 10 bases left between them. This chain's CDR3 is CASRPPASTDTQYF. In DNA, the CDR3 is TGTGCCAGCAGGCCTCCTGCGAGCACAGATACGCAGTATTTT.

The chain combines TRBV5-1 with TRBJ2-7; a weak D match, TRBD2 (5 bases). V gave up 0 bases and J gave up 2 bases, with 9 bases separating them. This CDR3 has 14 residues. Germline CDR1 reads SGHRS; CDR2 reads YFSETQ. CDR3 nucleotides: TGCGCCAGCAGCTTGGGCGGGCGGGCCTACGAGCAGTACTTC. It encodes CASSLGGRAYEQYF.

J is TRBJ1-1 and V is TRBV5-1; 11 bases line up with TRBD1. This CDR3 spans 17 amino acids. Germline CDR1 and CDR2: SGHRS and YFSETQ. J gave up 2 bases and V 3 bases, and 9 bases lay outside the gene matches. The CDR3 protein is CASSYRDRGNINTEAFF. The CDR3 DNA reads as TGCGCCAGCAGCTACCGGGACAGGGGGAATATTAACACTGAAGCTTTCTTT.

The rearrangement joins TRBV11-2 to TRBJ2-2; a possible D gene is TRBD2 (6 bases). Germline V gene data show CDR1 as SGHAT and CDR2 as FQNNGV. This CDR3 is built from 13 residues. Trimming removed 7 bases at V and 8 bases at J, with 14 bases between. The CDR3 protein is CASNPGGGGELFF. CDR3 nucleotides: TGTGCCAGCAACCCTGGGGGAGGAGGGGAGCTGTTTTTT.

This clone appeared a single time. The chain combines TRBV7-9 with TRBJ2-2; TRBD2 might be the D (5 bases). V dropped 5 bases and J dropped 0 bases, with 13 bases sitting between them. The germline gives CDR1 SEHNR, CDR2 FQNEAQ (reference sequence). This CDR3 region has 16 residues. The CDR3 region is CASSPLGVSNTGELFF. Written as DNA, the CDR3 is TGTGCCAGCAGCCCACTAGGAGTATCGAACACCGGGGAGCTGTTTTTT.

The chain has TRBV14 and TRBJ2-2; the D gene is possibly TRBD1 (6 bases). The CDR3 totals 17 residues. Trimming removed 2 bases from V and 0 bases from J, with 13 bases in between. Looked up from germline, CDR1 is SGHDN and CDR2 is FVKESK. The CDR3 loop reads CASSQRLGQTNTGELFF. DNA for the CDR3: TGTGCCAGCAGCCAACGTCTTGGACAGACGAACACCGGGGAGCTGTTTTTT.

This clone was seen just once. The chain uses TRBV6-6 and TRBJ2-7; D remains unclear. Trimming took 6 bases from V and 5 from J, leaving 8 bases between them. The CDR3 consists of 11 residues. Germline CDR1 reads MNHNY; CDR2 reads SVGAGI (reference sequence). CDR3 in DNA: TGTGCCAGCAGGGCGGCAGACGAGCAGTACTTC. It yields the protein CASRAADEQYF.

This clone was seen just once. V gene TRBV6-5 combines with J gene TRBJ2-5; D perhaps matches TRBD2 (5 bases). The V gene's germline CDR1 is MNHEY and CDR2 SVGAGI. Between the trimmed V and J ends, which lost 2 bases and 7 bases, there was a span of 17 bases. This CDR3 is 15 amino acids long. The CDR3 region has the DNA TGTGCCAGCAGTTACGAAGTGGGAGCGAGGGCGACCCAGTACTTC. Residues: CASSYEVGARATQYF.

J is TRBJ1-2 and V is TRBV7-8, with a possible D match to TRBD1 (6 bases). Trimming took off 5 bases at V and 7 bases at J, with 14 bases between the two ends. The CDR3 runs to 13 residues. Per the germline V gene, CDR1 is SGHVS and CDR2 is FQNEAQ. The CDR3 DNA reads TGTGCCAGCAGCGTGGACAGCTCATTTGGCTACACCTTC. Protein: CASSVDSSFGYTF.